In its sample, the clone carrying this T cell receptor beta chain was seen once. Its antigen remains unknown. These data come from a study of vaccination and CD4 T cells after COVID-19. About the research overall: Median time from second vaccine dose to sampling was roughly 65 days (14 to 241).

Broader study findings: 304 of 307 vaccine-specific clones from convalescent patients were spike mono-reactive. Reactive clonotype counts went from median approximately 20 after infection to roughly 38 after vaccination, nonsignificantly.

Noted treatment: approximately nine-day PBMC culture with coronavirus spike peptide pools or control peptides (ViraFEST assay). Oncomine TCR Beta short-read sequencing was applied to DNA from cultured CD4+ T cells. TCRdb analysed the PCR reads with MiXCR anew, one entry per CDR3 protein. This sample has about 9,100 distinct CDR3 sequences, with roughly three fifths found just once. The V gene's germline CDR1 is MGHDK and CDR2 SYGVNS. Trimming pared 7 bases from V and 6 bases from J, leaving 22 bases between. This CDR3 spans 15 amino acids. Here the sequenced sample was cultured CD4+ T cells from blood, taken after SARS-CoV-2 vaccination. V is TRBV25-1 and J is TRBJ2-7, with D perhaps given as TRBD1 or TRBD2 (5 bases each). The sequence came from a human donor with COVID-19. The CDR3 reads CASNRCHGTLCEQYF. The CDR3 DNA reads as TGTGCCAGCAATCGATGTCACGGGACGCTTTGCGAGCAGTACTTC.